Following are 22 T cell receptor beta chains from one sample sequenced in a study of blood T cell repertoires in COVID-19. The repertoire was sequenced with immunoSEQ multiplex PCR; TCRdb's copy has only in-frame clones and lacks some. The sample includes about 300,000 clones, about 91% seen only once; the top ten take roughly 6.9%. Sequencing was carried out using peripheral blood. Receptor source: a young woman who had recovered from COVID-19.

The CDR3 protein is CASSLNRGALGNEQFF. The CDR3 region has the DNA TGTGCCAGCAGCTTAAACCGGGGGGCGCTGGGGAATGAGCAGTTCTTC. The chain employs TRBV11-2 and TRBJ2-1, with D possibly matching TRBD2 (7 bases). The CDR3 is 16 amino acids. Germline CDR1 SGHAT, CDR2 FQNNGV. V was pared by 2 bases and J by 7 bases, with 18 bases between.

The chain is built from TRBV14 and TRBJ1-1; D is unclear. This CDR3 has 13 residues. Trimming took off 0 bases at V and 11 bases at J, with 13 bases between the two ends. Germline CDR1 SGHDN, CDR2 FVKESK. The CDR3 protein is CASSQEPSAGAFF. In DNA form, the CDR3 reads TGTGCCAGCAGCCAAGAGCCTTCAGCGGGGGCTTTCTTT.

This sequence joins TRBV12-3 or TRBV12-4 and TRBJ1-5; 7 bases align to TRBD1. CDR3 length: 13 residues. J was trimmed by 7 bases and V by 3 bases; bases with no gene match: 3. The CDR3 loop reads CASSLGQKQPQHF. The DNA for the CDR3 is TGTGCCAGCAGTTTGGGACAGAAACAGCCCCAGCATTTT.

This chain links TRBV5-5 with TRBJ1-1; TRBD1 is a possible D gene (5 bases). Germline assignment: CDR1 SGHKS and CDR2 YYEKEE (reference sequence). Trimming took off 4 bases at V and 0 bases at J, with 10 bases between the two ends. The CDR3 sequence is 14 residues long. The CDR3: CASSIRVVNTEAFF. CDR3 bases: TGTGCCAGCAGCATCAGGGTGGTGAACACTGAAGCTTTCTTT.

CDR3 nucleotides: TGTGCCAGTAGTCCCCTGGGAGCGGGGTCATCCTACAATGAGCAGTTCTTC. Translated, it gives CASSPLGAGSSYNEQFF. The chain carries TRBV19 and TRBJ2-1; 7 bases align to TRBD2. Germline V gene sequence: CDR1 LNHDA, CDR2 SQIVND (reference sequence). The length of the CDR3 is 17 residues. The J segment lost 1 base and the V segment lost 5 bases, leaving 11 bases of the junction unmatched.

The V call is TRBV11-2, the J call TRBJ2-7; D is uncertain. V gave up 5 bases and J gave up 3 bases, with 5 bases separating them. Germline CDR1 is SGHAT and CDR2 is FQNNGV. This CDR3 spans 11 amino acids. The DNA for the CDR3 is TGTGCCAGCAGCCGTAACTACGAGCAGTACTTC. Translation: CASSRNYEQYF.

The chain couples TRBV7-9 to TRBJ1-2; no reliable D call. Germline CDR1 is SEHNR and CDR2 is FQNEAQ (reference sequence). The CDR3 runs to 14 residues. The V end lost 2 bases, the J end lost 4 bases, and 11 bases lay between the germline ends. The CDR3 DNA reads as TGTGCCAGCAGCTTAACTGCCTCCGGCTATGGCTACACCTTC. It codes for CASSLTASGYGYTF.

The V call is TRBV10-3, the J call TRBJ1-1, with D possibly matching TRBD1 (5 bases). Per the germline V gene, CDR1 is ENHRY and CDR2 is SYGVKD. The CDR3 covers 18 residues. The ends were cut back, 0 bases at V and 3 bases at J, with 20 bases in the middle. As DNA, the CDR3 is TGTGCCATCAGTGAGTCGGTGCTGAACATTGGGGACTACACTGAAGCTTTCTTT. Translated, it gives CAISESVLNIGDYTEAFF.

This sequence joins TRBV4-3 and TRBJ1-1; D may be TRBD1 (6 bases). The CDR3 has 17 residues. Per the germline V gene, CDR1 is LGHNA and CDR2 is YSLEER. V lost 0 bases to trimming and J lost 1 base, with 15 bases between them. The CDR3 reads CASSQELGVRGNTEAFF. DNA for the CDR3: TGCGCCAGCAGCCAAGAACTGGGTGTCAGGGGGAACACTGAAGCTTTCTTT.

The V and J genes are TRBV25-1 and TRBJ2-7, with D possibly matching TRBD1 (6 bases). V lost 7 bases and J lost 1, with 20 bases in between. The CDR3 extends over 16 amino acids. Germline CDR1 MGHDK, CDR2 SYGVNS. CDR3 amino acids: CASTQSATGNSYEQYF. The CDR3 DNA reads TGTGCCAGCACCCAATCAGCGACAGGCAATTCCTACGAGCAGTACTTC.

The chain is built from TRBV7-6 and TRBJ2-7; 7 nucleotides match TRBD1. Germline CDR1 and CDR2: SGHVS and FNYEAQ. The CDR3 runs to 15 residues. J was trimmed by 3 bases and V by 2 bases; bases with no gene match: 7. The CDR3 is CASSLRNRGVYEQYF. DNA of the CDR3: TGTGCCAGCAGCTTAAGGAACAGGGGTGTCTACGAGCAGTACTTC.

Note on this clone: Other DNA sequences in this sample translate to the same CDR3. This chain connects TRBV6-5 to TRBJ2-5; D may be TRBD2 (6 bases). With 2 bases removed from V and 2 bases from J, the gap between germline ends came to 9 bases. The germline gives CDR1 MNHEY, CDR2 SVGAGI. The CDR3 is 14 amino acids. The CDR3 loop reads CASSYAGPQETQYF. The CDR3 nucleotides read TGTGCCAGCAGTTACGCGGGGCCTCAAGAGACCCAGTACTTC.

The chain carries TRBV2 and TRBJ2-7; possibly TRBD2 for D (5 bases). Between the trimmed V and J ends, which lost 4 bases and 5 bases, there was a span of 9 bases. The CDR3 loop spans 12 amino acids. Germline V gene lookup returns CDR1 SNHLY and CDR2 FYNNEI. CDR3 in DNA: TGTGCCAGCAGTGGGCCTAGCAACGAGCAGTACTTC. Protein sequence: CASSGPSNEQYF.

This chain connects TRBV7-9 to TRBJ1-5, with D unclear. The CDR3 contains 13 residues. The V gene's germline CDR1 is SEHNR and CDR2 FQNEAQ (reference sequence). Trimming took off 4 bases at V and 3 bases at J, with 7 bases between the two ends. In DNA form, the CDR3 reads TGTGCCAGCAGCTCTGACAACAATCAGCCCCAGCATTTT. It translates to CASSSDNNQPQHF.

The DNA of the CDR3 is TGTGCCAGCAGTGAAGCGTGGGGAGATCAGCCCCAGCATTTT. Its protein is CASSEAWGDQPQHF. This rearrangement joins TRBV6-1 to TRBJ1-5; D uncertain. Trimming pared 0 bases from V and 5 bases from J, leaving 8 bases between. The CDR3 extends over 14 amino acids. Germline assignment: CDR1 MNHNS and CDR2 SASEGT.

The rearrangement uses TRBV2 and TRBJ2-3, with 8 nucleotides matching TRBD1. This CDR3 spans 13 amino acids. V trimming: 9 bases; J trimming: 3 bases; junction bases outside the gene matches: 5. CDR1 and CDR2 (germline): SNHLY, FYNNEI. The CDR3 loop reads CASRDRRTDTQYF. CDR3 DNA: TGTGCCAGTAGGGACAGGCGGACAGATACGCAGTATTTT. The whole variable domain, filled in from reference TRBV2 and TRBJ2-3, reads EPEVTQTPSHQVTQMGQEVILRCVPISNHLYFYWYRQILGQKVEFLVSFYNNEISEKSEIFDDQFSVERPDGSNFTLKIRSTKLEDSAMYFCASRDRRTDTQYFGPGTRLTVL.

The chain couples TRBV4-2 to TRBJ2-4; the D is unclear. This CDR3 has 14 amino acids. Trimming left V 1 base short and J 4 bases short, with 8 bases between. Germline V lookup: CDR1 LGHNA, CDR2 YNFKEQ. CDR3 bases: TGTGCCAGCAGCCAAGGGCCCACGAAAAACATTCAGTACTTC. Its protein product is CASSQGPTKNIQYF.

The chain links TRBV6-5 to TRBJ2-7; 8 bases line up with TRBD1. V was clipped by 4 bases and J by 2 bases; unmatched bases: 7. Germline CDR1 is MNHEY and CDR2 is SVGAGI. This CDR3 has 15 amino acids. CDR3 loop: CASSSPGTGAYEQYF. CDR3 DNA: TGTGCCAGCAGTTCCCCCGGGACAGGAGCCTACGAGCAGTACTTC.

The V gene is TRBV2, the J gene TRBJ1-6, with 10 bases matching TRBD1. The CDR3 is 16 amino acids. Trimming removed 7 bases from V and 3 bases from J; junction bases left unmatched: 6. The germline CDR1 and CDR2 sequences are SNHLY and FYNNEI. As DNA, the CDR3 is TGTGCCAGCATTCCCCGGGACAGGGGCTATAATTCACCCCTCCACTTT. This gives the protein CASIPRDRGYNSPLHF.

J is TRBJ2-3 and V is TRBV7-2; D is perhaps TRBD2 (6 bases). The CDR3 covers 15 residues. From germline, CDR1 is SGHTA and CDR2 FQGNSA. Trimming removed 7 bases from V and 1 base from J, with 15 bases in between. The CDR3 bases are TGTGCCAGCACCCTAGGTGCTAGCGGCACAGATACGCAGTATTTT. Translating it yields CASTLGASGTDTQYF. Together with reference TRBV7-2 and TRBJ2-3, the CDR3 gives the full variable domain: GAGVSQSPSNKVTEKGKDVELRCDPISGHTALYWYRQSLGQGLEFLIYFQGNSAPDKSGLPSDRFSAERTGGSVSTLTIQRTQQEDSAVYLCASTLGASGTDTQYFGPGTRLTVL.

The J gene is TRBJ2-6, the V gene TRBV7-9; TRBD1 matches at 11 bases. CDR1 and CDR2 (germline): SEHNR, FQNEAQ (reference sequence). The CDR3 consists of 17 residues. Trimming at V came to 5 bases and at J to 3 bases, leaving 6 bases not matched to a gene. The CDR3 is CASSPDRGQGGANVLTF. CDR3 nucleotides: TGTGCCAGCAGCCCGGACAGGGGGCAAGGTGGGGCCAACGTCCTGACTTTC.

The chain employs TRBV6-5 and TRBJ1-2, with D unresolved. The length of the CDR3 is 14 residues. In germline, CDR1 is MNHEY, CDR2 SVGAGI. V gave up 2 bases and J gave up 4 bases, with 11 bases separating them. CDR3 coding DNA: TGTGCCAGCAGTTACCGTGGCGGGAGCTATGGCTACACCTTC. Translating gives CASSYRGGSYGYTF.